The next 31 T cell receptor beta chains were all read from a single sample in a study of blood T cell repertoires in COVID-19. Some clones are missing from TCRdb's copy, which holds only in-frame ones; the method was immunoSEQ multiplex PCR. The table has 650,000 to 800,000 clones, about nine tenths seen once. Sequencing was performed on peripheral blood. Receptors originate from a woman younger than 30 with acute or convalescent COVID-19.

The rearrangement uses TRBV4-1 and TRBJ2-1; no firm D call. V was pared by 1 base and J by 4 bases, with 14 bases between. The germline CDR1 and CDR2 sequences are MGHRA and YSYEKL. The CDR3 loop spans 16 amino acids. The chain's CDR3 is CASSQGVYDKYNEQFF. CDR3 nucleotide sequence: TGCGCCAGCAGCCAAGGGGTCTACGACAAGTACAATGAGCAGTTCTTC.

The V call is TRBV5-1, the J call TRBJ2-3; TRBD2 is a possible D gene (6 bases). V lost 2 bases and J lost 0, with 7 bases in between. Germline V lookup: CDR1 SGHRS, CDR2 YFSETQ. CDR3 size: 14 residues. CDR3 DNA sequence: TGCGCCAGCAGCTTTGGACTAAGCACAGATACGCAGTATTTT. This codes for CASSFGLSTDTQYF.

This chain connects TRBV7-9 to TRBJ1-1; D not certain. Per germline, CDR1 SEHNR and CDR2 FQNEAQ (reference sequence). The V end was cut by 2 bases, the J end by 0 bases, with 7 bases between. This CDR3 region has 14 residues. CDR3 coding DNA: TGTGCCAGCAGCTTAAGACAATTGAACACTGAAGCTTTCTTT. Translated: CASSLRQLNTEAFF.

The CDR3 loop reads CASSLGQAPTNEKLFF. The CDR3 nucleotides are TGTGCCAGTAGTTTAGGACAGGCTCCAACTAATGAAAAACTGTTTTTT. This rearrangement joins TRBV19 to TRBJ1-4, with 7 positions matching TRBD1. Germline-derived CDR1 and CDR2 are LNHDA and SQIVND (reference sequence). CDR3 length: 16 amino acids. V lost 5 bases, J lost 0 bases, and 6 bases stayed unmatched.

The chain carries TRBV19 and TRBJ1-4, with D hard to call. The CDR3 totals 16 residues. V lost 1 base and J lost 0, with 9 bases in between. CDR1 is LNHDA, CDR2 SQIVND, per germline (reference sequence). The CDR3 DNA follows: TGTGCCAGTAGTATAGCCCTCCAGGCAACTAATGAAAAACTGTTTTTT. This codes for CASSIALQATNEKLFF.

The J gene is TRBJ1-4, the V gene TRBV7-2, with TRBD1 matching 7 bases. The CDR3 length is 13 residues. The germline V gene has CDR1 SGHTA and CDR2 FQGNSA. The V and J ends lost 7 bases and 5 bases, in that order; junction bases with no gene match: 4. CDR3 in DNA: TGTGCCAGCACCCCGGGACAGAATGAAAAACTGTTTTTT. Its translation is CASTPGQNEKLFF.

The chain employs TRBV7-3 and TRBJ2-7, with D tentatively TRBD1 (6 bases). With 2 bases removed from V and 3 bases from J, the gap between germline ends came to 8 bases. Per germline, CDR1 SGHTA and CDR2 FQGTGA. The CDR3 is 13 amino acids. The CDR3 here is CASSLEQGYEQYF. CDR3 nucleotides: TGTGCCAGCAGCTTAGAACAGGGCTACGAGCAGTACTTC. Using reference TRBV7-3 and TRBJ2-7 for the parts outside the CDR3, the full variable domain is GAGVSQTPSNKVTEKGKYVELRCDPISGHTALYWYRQSLGQGPEFLIYFQGTGAADDSGLPNDRFFAVRPEGSVSTLKIQRTERGDSAVYLCASSLEQGYEQYFGPGTRLTVT.

The V gene is TRBV7-9, the J gene TRBJ2-2; 8 bases map to TRBD1. Germline CDR1 is SEHNR and CDR2 is FQNEAQ (reference sequence). The CDR3 covers 17 residues. Trimming at V came to 5 bases and at J to 0 bases, leaving 8 bases not matched to a gene. The CDR3 reads CASSNPWDRPNTGELFF. Written as DNA, the CDR3 is TGTGCCAGCAGCAATCCCTGGGACAGGCCGAACACCGGGGAGCTGTTTTTT. Full variable domain (missing parts from reference TRBV7-9 and TRBJ2-2): DTGVSQNPRHKITKRGQNVTFRCDPISEHNRLYWYRQTLGQGPEFLTYFQNEAQLEKSRLLSDRFSAERPKGSFSTLEIQRTEQGDSAMYLCASSNPWDRPNTGELFFGEGSRLTVL.

Only one count was recorded for this clone. This chain's CDR3 is CSARDVYEQYF. For the CDR3, the DNA is TGCAGTGCTAGAGACGTCTACGAGCAGTACTTC. The V call is TRBV20-1, the J call TRBJ2-7, with no clear D. This CDR3 has 11 residues. Germline CDR1 DFQATT, CDR2 SNEGSKA (reference sequence). V lost 0 bases to trimming and J lost 3 bases, with 3 bases between them.

The rearrangement uses TRBV28 and TRBJ1-3; D not resolved. The CDR3 is made up of 16 amino acids. The V end was cut by 3 bases, the J end by 0 bases, with 12 bases between. Germline lookup yields CDR1 MDHEN and CDR2 SYDVKM. CDR3 amino acids: CASSFGSASSGNTIYF. CDR3 DNA sequence: TGTGCCAGCAGTTTCGGCAGTGCTAGCTCTGGAAACACCATATATTTT.

The rearrangement uses TRBV28 and TRBJ2-2, with 9 bases aligning to TRBD2. Germline CDR1 and CDR2: MDHEN and SYDVKM. With V trimmed by 5 bases and J by 4 bases, 23 bases remained unmatched. This CDR3 is 21 amino acids long. Written as DNA, the CDR3 is TGTGCCAGCAGTACGCGGACTAGCGCTCGGGGATCCCATTTTGTCACCGGGGAGCTGTTTTTT. It encodes CASSTRTSARGSHFVTGELFF.

The chain couples TRBV19 to TRBJ2-7; 7 nucleotides match TRBD1. There are 13 residues in the CDR3. V dropped 3 bases and J dropped 5; count of bases not matched to a gene: 4. Germline V CDR1 and CDR2: LNHDA, SQIVND (reference sequence). CDR3: CASSMTGLDEQYF. The CDR3 nucleotides are TGTGCCAGTAGTATGACAGGGTTGGACGAGCAGTACTTC.

This clone was seen only once. V gene TRBV5-1 combines with J gene TRBJ2-7, with TRBD1 matching over 11 bases. V gave up 7 bases and J gave up 6 bases; unmatched junction bases: 12. CDR1 and CDR2 (germline): SGHRS, YFSETQ. The CDR3 is 15 residues long. This CDR3 is CASAAGDRGFSEQYF. The CDR3 DNA is TGCGCCAGCGCCGCTGGGGACAGGGGGTTTTCCGAGCAGTACTTC.

The rearrangement links TRBV27 to TRBJ2-7, with 8 bases aligning to TRBD1. The trim removed 6 bases at V and 5 bases at J, leaving 12 bases unmatched. The CDR3 is 15 residues long. Per germline, CDR1 MNHEY and CDR2 SMNVEV (reference sequence). For the CDR3, the DNA is TGTGCCAGCAGACCGCCGAGGACAGGGAACCACGAGCAGTACTTC. Translating it yields CASRPPRTGNHEQYF.

V and J are TRBV7-9 and TRBJ1-5, with TRBD1 as a possible D gene (6 bases). Per the germline V gene, CDR1 is SEHNR and CDR2 is FQNEAQ (reference sequence). Trimming pared 6 bases from V and 7 bases from J, leaving 28 bases between. The CDR3 covers 18 residues. CDR3 in DNA: TGTGCCAGCAGTTCCATACCCCGGGACAAATATTCGCACCAGCCCCAGCATTTT. Translating it yields CASSSIPRDKYSHQPQHF.

This clone was recorded a few times. The rearrangement links TRBV2 to TRBJ1-1; the match to TRBD1 covers 10 bases. The germline gives CDR1 SNHLY, CDR2 FYNNEI. The trim removed 6 bases at V and 5 bases at J, leaving 3 bases unmatched. The CDR3 contains 13 residues. The CDR3 DNA reads as TGTGCCAGCAGAGGACAGGGGGAAACTGAAGCTTTCTTT. Its protein product is CASRGQGETEAFF.

The chain links TRBV6-6 to TRBJ1-2, with TRBD1 identical over 8 bases. Germline CDR1 reads MNHNY; CDR2 reads SVGAGI (reference sequence). CDR3 length: 14 amino acids. After removal of 4 bases from V and 2 bases from J, the junction contained 3 bases not matched to a gene. The CDR3 loop is CASSSRQGNYGYTF. DNA of the CDR3: TGTGCCAGCAGTTCTAGACAGGGGAACTATGGCTACACCTTC.

The DNA of the CDR3 is TGTGCCAGCAGTTCCCTCGGGGTGGGAAGGAGGGATGGCTACACCTTC. It translates to CASSSLGVGRRDGYTF. The J gene is TRBJ1-2, the V gene TRBV27; D remains unclear. Germline V gives CDR1 MNHEY, CDR2 SMNVEV (reference sequence). The V end was cut by 4 bases, the J end by 6 bases, with 21 bases between. This CDR3 is 16 amino acids long.

This sequence joins TRBV4-2 and TRBJ2-7; 8 bases are a match to TRBD1. Germline values: CDR1 LGHNA, CDR2 YNFKEQ. The V gene end was trimmed by 3 bases and the J gene end by 5 bases; junction bases not matched to a gene: 15. This CDR3 spans 17 amino acids. The CDR3 is CASSHGEPGQDLHEQYF. CDR3 in DNA: TGTGCCAGCAGCCATGGGGAGCCGGGACAGGATTTACACGAGCAGTACTTC.

This clone was seen a handful of times. The rearrangement uses TRBV19 and TRBJ1-1, with D possibly TRBD1 on 5 matching bases. V was pared by 7 bases and J by 2 bases, with 11 bases between. The germline V gene has CDR1 LNHDA and CDR2 SQIVND (reference sequence). The CDR3 loop spans 13 amino acids. The CDR3 here is CASKSGFNTEAFF. CDR3 in DNA: TGTGCCAGTAAGTCAGGGTTTAACACTGAAGCTTTCTTT.

The V call is TRBV30, the J call TRBJ2-1; 10 positions match TRBD2. The CDR3 covers 15 residues. Germline V lookup: CDR1 GTSNPN, CDR2 SVGIG (reference sequence). Trimming removed 0 bases from V and 10 bases from J; junction bases left unmatched: 9. CDR3 DNA sequence: TGTGCCTGGAGTGTACAAGCGGGGGGGCTTTGGGAGCAGTTCTTC. Translated, it gives CAWSVQAGGLWEQFF.

The chain couples TRBV18 to TRBJ1-4; 7 bases map to TRBD1. The CDR3 contains 15 residues. Per germline, CDR1 KGHSH and CDR2 LQKENI. Trimming took 0 bases from V and 7 from J; bases not matched to a gene: 5. The CDR3 nucleotides read TGTGCCAGCTCACCACCGGGCAGGGGGAGTGAAAAACTGTTTTTT. Protein sequence: CASSPPGRGSEKLFF. Full variable domain (remainder filled in from reference TRBV18 and TRBJ1-4): NAGVMQNPRHLVRRRGQEARLRCSPMKGHSHVYWYRQLPEEGLKFMVYLQKENIIDESGMPKERFSAEFPKEGPSILRIQQVVRGDSAAYFCASSPPGRGSEKLFFGSGTQLSVL.

The rearrangement joins TRBV19 to TRBJ1-2; 10 bases map to TRBD1. The length of the CDR3 is 15 residues. Trimming cost V 2 bases and J 3 bases; bases outside gene matches: 3. CDR1 and CDR2 from the germline V gene are LNHDA and SQIVND (reference sequence). The CDR3 nucleotides read TGTGCCAGTAGTATACCCGGGACAGGGGACTATGGCTACACCTTC. Protein product: CASSIPGTGDYGYTF.

J is TRBJ2-3 and V is TRBV7-3; unclear D gene. The V gene lost 5 bases and the J gene lost 2 bases, with 17 bases spanning the gap. CDR3 length equals 16 residues. The germline gives CDR1 SGHTA, CDR2 FQGTGA. CDR3 loop: CASSPRVRAYTDTQYF. CDR3 nucleotides: TGTGCCAGCAGCCCCCGGGTCCGCGCCTACACAGATACGCAGTATTTT.

The V gene is TRBV19, the J gene TRBJ1-2; 10 nucleotides line up with TRBD1. This CDR3 region has 15 residues. The V segment lost 6 bases and the J segment 4 bases; nucleotides outside the gene matches: 8. Germline CDR1 and CDR2: LNHDA and SQIVND (reference sequence). CDR3 sequence reads: CASSPRDRGGYGYTF. CDR3 DNA sequence: TGTGCCAGTAGCCCCCGGGACAGGGGCGGCTATGGCTACACCTTC.

The count of this clone is one. The CDR3 nucleotides are TGTGCCAGCAGTGCCGGGCTCTGGGGCTCGAACACTGAAGCTTTCTTT. As protein: CASSAGLWGSNTEAFF. This sequence joins TRBV6-4 and TRBJ1-1; D may be TRBD1 (5 bases). V was cut by 4 bases and J by 1 base, with 16 bases left in between. The CDR3 length is 16 residues. From germline, CDR1 is MRHNA and CDR2 SNTAGT.

This sequence joins TRBV4-3 and TRBJ2-3; tentatively, D is TRBD2 (6 bases). Looked up from germline, CDR1 is LGHNA and CDR2 is YSLEER. The CDR3 is 11 amino acids. V gave up 6 bases and J gave up 11 bases, with 12 bases separating them. DNA of the CDR3: TGCGCCAGCAGTTCAGGGACTTGGCAGTATTTT. Amino acid sequence: CASSSGTWQYF.

This clone was picked up one time. The chain has TRBV19 and TRBJ1-1; 7 nucleotides agree with TRBD1. The CDR3 consists of 11 residues. The germline CDR1 and CDR2 sequences are LNHDA and SQIVND (reference sequence). V lost 6 bases to trimming and J lost 7 bases; unmatched junction nucleotides: 2. The DNA of the CDR3 is TGTGCCAGTAGGGGACAGATTGAAGCTTTCTTT. Translated: CASRGQIEAFF.

V usage is TRBV11-2 and J usage is TRBJ1-2; 9 bases align to TRBD1. CDR3 length: 14 amino acids. Germline CDR1 SGHAT, CDR2 FQNNGV. The junction had 8 bases not matched to a gene; V was cut back by 6 bases and J by 6 bases. CDR3: CASRISGQGHGYTF. The CDR3 coding sequence is TGTGCCAGCAGAATCTCCGGACAGGGGCATGGCTACACCTTC.

The V call is TRBV7-2, the J call TRBJ1-1; D gene ambiguous. CDR3 length: 15 amino acids. Trimming removed 2 bases from V and 1 base from J, with 11 bases in between. Germline values: CDR1 SGHTA, CDR2 FQGNSA. CDR3 nucleotide sequence: TGTGCCAGCAGCTTATTATCGGGTGAGAACACTGAAGCTTTCTTT. This encodes CASSLLSGENTEAFF.

The chain carries TRBV29-1 and TRBJ1-2, with 9 bases fitting TRBD1. The CDR3 spans 12 residues. The V gene's germline CDR1 is SQVTM and CDR2 ANQGSEA. The V segment lost 6 bases and the J segment 8 bases; nucleotides outside the gene matches: 7. CDR3: CSVSGTGSGYTF. The CDR3 bases are TGCAGCGTGTCTGGGACAGGGTCAGGCTACACCTTC.